Listed here are 21 T cell receptor beta chains from one sample, sequenced in a study of blood T cell repertoires in COVID-19. Assay used: immunoSEQ multiplex PCR; TCRdb lists only in-frame clones, some missing. Seen here are 310,000 or so clones, around 90% observed once, and the top ten hold about 8.9%. Specimen: PBMCs or T cells enriched from blood (not recorded which). Receptors were obtained from a young woman who had recovered from COVID-19.

This chain links TRBV6-2 or TRBV6-3 with TRBJ2-7, with D perhaps matching TRBD2 (5 bases). V lost 5 bases and J 1 base, leaving 15 bases between the germline ends. The CDR3 is made up of 15 amino acids. The germline V gene encodes CDR1 MNHEY and CDR2 SVGEGT. For the CDR3, the DNA is TGTGCCAGCAGTCGATCTAGCTTCAGTTCCTACGAGCAGTACTTC. As protein: CASSRSSFSSYEQYF.

The rearrangement links TRBV18 to TRBJ2-1; possibly TRBD1 for D (6 bases). Looked up from germline, CDR1 is KGHSH and CDR2 is LQKENI. The CDR3 extends over 15 amino acids. V lost 3 bases, J lost 5 bases, and 14 bases lay in between. The chain's CDR3 is CASSPGQLYHNEQFF. The CDR3 bases are TGTGCCAGCTCACCTGGACAGTTGTACCACAATGAGCAGTTCTTC.

This clone showed up just a few times. The gene calls are TRBV29-1 and TRBJ1-2; 12 bases are a match to TRBD1. V shed 7 bases, J shed 7 bases, and the junction held 7 bases outside the gene matches. CDR1 is SQVTM and CDR2 is ANQGSEA in the germline V gene. The CDR3 covers 13 residues. The CDR3: CSGDRGRDAGYTF. The CDR3, as DNA: TGCAGCGGGGACAGGGGGCGCGATGCTGGCTACACCTTC.

V is TRBV6-1 and J is TRBJ2-2, with D tentatively TRBD2 (5 bases). Trimming pared 3 bases from V and 4 bases from J, leaving 9 bases between. The germline V gene has CDR1 MNHNS and CDR2 SASEGT. The CDR3 is made up of 14 amino acids. In nucleotides, the CDR3 is TGTGCCAGCAGTGACCTCCGGGGCACCGGGGAGCTGTTTTTT. Protein product: CASSDLRGTGELFF.

The gene calls are TRBV15 and TRBJ2-3; 7 nucleotides agree with TRBD2. V lost 8 bases to trimming and J lost 4 bases; unmatched junction nucleotides: 6. CDR3 length equals 13 residues. Germline lookup yields CDR1 LNHNV and CDR2 YYDKDF (reference sequence). The CDR3 region is CATHWGGSDTQYF. CDR3 sequence (DNA): TGTGCCACCCATTGGGGGGGGTCAGATACGCAGTATTTT.

This clone was detected only a few times. This chain links TRBV5-5 with TRBJ2-7; 9 nucleotides align to TRBD1. V lost 4 bases to trimming and J lost 1 base; unmatched junction nucleotides: 6. Germline CDR1 is SGHKS and CDR2 is YYEKEE (reference sequence). CDR3 length: 15 residues. CDR3 in DNA: TGTGCCAGCAGCCGGGGCGGGACAGGGTCCTACGAGCAGTACTTC. Residues: CASSRGGTGSYEQYF.

The CDR3, as DNA: TGTGCCAGCAGCCATTTCGGGGTCGGGTGGAACTATGGCTACACCTTC. Amino acid sequence: CASSHFGVGWNYGYTF. The chain carries TRBV14 and TRBJ1-2; D ambiguous. The CDR3 contains 16 residues. In germline, CDR1 is SGHDN, CDR2 FVKESK. The V gene lost 3 bases and the J gene lost 2 bases, with 16 bases spanning the gap. Full variable domain (outside the CDR3, taken from reference TRBV14 and TRBJ1-2): EAGVTQFPSHSVIEKGQTVTLRCDPISGHDNLYWYRRVMGKEIKFLLHFVKESKQDESGMPNNRFLAERTGGTYSTLKVQPAELEDSGVYFCASSHFGVGWNYGYTFGSGTRLTVV.

V and J are TRBV25-1 and TRBJ1-1; 9 positions agree with TRBD1. V trimming: 0 bases; J trimming: 6 bases; junction bases outside the gene matches: 2. The CDR3 extends over 14 amino acids. Germline CDR1 reads MGHDK; CDR2 reads SYGVNS. CDR3 sequence: CASSEYRQGAEAFF. The CDR3 nucleotides are TGTGCCAGCAGTGAATATAGACAGGGGGCTGAAGCTTTCTTT.

The chain combines TRBV27 with TRBJ2-1; 12 nucleotides align to TRBD2. Germline values: CDR1 MNHEY, CDR2 SMNVEV (reference sequence). J was trimmed by 6 bases and V by 5 bases; bases with no gene match: 5. This CDR3 contains 15 residues. CDR3 coding DNA: TGTGCCAGCAGTAAACTAGCGGGAGGCATCAATGAGCAGTTCTTC. This gives the protein CASSKLAGGINEQFF.

The chain is built from TRBV30 and TRBJ2-7, with 9 bases that match TRBD1. This CDR3 is 14 amino acids long. After removal of 5 bases from V and 4 bases from J, the junction contained 9 bases not matched to a gene. Germline-derived CDR1 and CDR2 are GTSNPN and SVGIG (reference sequence). The DNA for the CDR3 is TGTGCCTGGCGAACCGGGACAGGGAATTACGAGCAGTACTTC. Protein sequence: CAWRTGTGNYEQYF.

This clone was observed a single time. This sequence joins TRBV4-1 and TRBJ2-1, with 8 bases identical to TRBD1. V shed 0 bases, J shed 7 bases, and the junction held 11 bases outside the gene matches. The CDR3 covers 17 residues. From germline, CDR1 is MGHRA and CDR2 YSYEKL. CDR3 amino acids: CASSQEAYRGVWNEQFF. The CDR3, as DNA: TGCGCCAGCAGCCAAGAAGCCTACAGGGGGGTTTGGAATGAGCAGTTCTTC.

This clone was picked up one time. In nucleotides, the CDR3 is TGCGCCAGCAGTGAGTCGACTCGGGTGCAGCAGTACTTC. As protein: CASSESTRVQQYF. The chain combines TRBV10-2 with TRBJ2-7, with D unclear. Germline loops: CDR1 WSHSY, CDR2 SAAADI. V lost 0 bases to trimming and J lost 8 bases, with 11 bases between them. This CDR3 is 13 amino acids long.

The chain employs TRBV4-3 and TRBJ2-1, with a tentative D call TRBD1 (5 bases). CDR3 size: 14 residues. V was clipped by 4 bases and J by 9 bases, with 16 bases between them. Germline V gives CDR1 LGHNA, CDR2 YSLEER. The CDR3: CASSRRDLTGEQFF. For the CDR3, the DNA is TGCGCCAGCAGCCGCAGGGATTTGACGGGTGAGCAGTTCTTC.

The CDR3 nucleotides read TGCGCCAGCAGCTTGTGGCCCGAGGAGGGCTACACCTTC. It yields the protein CASSLWPEEGYTF. The gene calls are TRBV5-1 and TRBJ1-2, with D unclear. The CDR3 extends over 13 amino acids. V dropped 1 base and J dropped 8 bases, with 12 bases sitting between them. In germline, CDR1 is SGHRS, CDR2 YFSETQ.

Here the CDR3 DNA reads TGTGCCAGCGGTCCTTACAGCTCCTACGAGCAGTACTTC. Encoded protein: CASGPYSSYEQYF. The rearrangement links TRBV28 to TRBJ2-7; D is undetermined. V was clipped by 8 bases and J by 0 bases, with 11 bases between them. CDR1 MDHEN and CDR2 SYDVKM come from the germline V gene. The CDR3 has 13 amino acids.

This CDR3 reads CASSATANYGYTF. As DNA, the CDR3 is TGTGCCAGCAGTGCGACAGCTAACTATGGCTACACCTTC. This sequence joins TRBV19 and TRBJ1-2, with a possible D match to TRBD1 (5 bases). With 9 bases removed from V and 0 bases from J, the gap between germline ends came to 11 bases. The CDR3 is made up of 13 amino acids. In germline, CDR1 is LNHDA, CDR2 SQIVND (reference sequence).

This clone showed up just a few times. The chain is built from TRBV7-3 and TRBJ2-3; 9 positions agree with TRBD1. The CDR3 spans 16 residues. The germline CDR1 and CDR2 sequences are SGHTA and FQGTGA. V dropped 2 bases and J dropped 5; count of bases not matched to a gene: 8. The CDR3 DNA reads TGTGCCAGCAGCTTACTGGGGGGACAGGGTAGAGATACGCAGTATTTT. Translated: CASSLLGGQGRDTQYF.

CDR3 residues: CASSQVLVLYLSTDTQYF. CDR3 sequence (DNA): TGTGCCAGCAGCCAGGTTCTCGTTCTCTACCTTAGCACAGATACGCAGTATTTT. The rearrangement joins TRBV7-2 to TRBJ2-3; D uncertain. The CDR3 runs 18 residues. From germline, CDR1 is SGHTA and CDR2 FQGNSA. The ends were cut back, 5 bases at V and 0 bases at J, with 21 bases in the middle.

J is TRBJ2-3 and V is TRBV11-2; D gene unclear. CDR3 length: 14 amino acids. Germline CDR1 and CDR2: SGHAT and FQNNGV. The V end was cut by 3 bases, the J end by 1 base, with 8 bases between. This CDR3 reads CASSFDAGTDTQYF. CDR3 coding DNA: TGTGCCAGCAGCTTCGATGCGGGCACAGATACGCAGTATTTT.

CDR3 amino acids: CASSQFALAGDGTGELFF. In DNA, the CDR3 is TGTGCCAGCAGCCAATTCGCCTTAGCGGGAGATGGTACCGGGGAGCTGTTTTTT. The V gene is TRBV3-1 (or the pseudogene TRBV3-2), the J gene TRBJ2-2; 9 bases are a match to TRBD2. The germline CDR1 and CDR2 sequences are LGHDT and YNNKEL (reference sequence). CDR3 size: 18 residues. With 2 bases clipped from V and 5 bases from J, the junction kept 12 bases outside the gene matches.

V gene TRBV27 combines with J gene TRBJ2-1; D possibly corresponds to TRBD1 (6 bases). V lost 4 bases, J lost 6 bases, and 10 bases lay in between. Looked up from germline, CDR1 is MNHEY and CDR2 is SMNVEV (reference sequence). This CDR3 has 13 residues. Here the CDR3 reads CASSSPGVNEQFF. For the CDR3, the DNA is TGTGCCAGCAGTTCCCCAGGGGTCAATGAGCAGTTCTTC.